These 10 T cell receptor beta chains originate from one sample sequenced in a study of OX40 agonist ivuxolimab in advanced cancers. The assay was immunoSEQ multiplex PCR, and TCRdb's table has in-frame clones only and misses some. This sample has 100,000 or so clones, with around 85% found just once. The sample consisted of CD4+ or CD8+ T cells sorted from blood, taken in a trial of the OX40 agonist ivuxolimab. The receptors shown here come from an adult with an advanced solid tumor such as melanoma, head and neck, liver or kidney cancer.

This chain links TRBV5-1 with TRBJ2-3; TRBD1 agrees at 9 bases. The trim removed 4 bases at V and 3 bases at J, leaving 6 bases unmatched. Germline values: CDR1 SGHRS, CDR2 YFSETQ. The CDR3 spans 15 residues. CDR3 bases: TGCGCCAGCAGCGTGGACAGGGGTGAGACAGATACGCAGTATTTT. Translation: CASSVDRGETDTQYF.

The J gene is TRBJ2-1, the V gene TRBV10-3; TRBD2 matches 16 bases. Germline lookup yields CDR1 ENHRY and CDR2 SYGVKD. CDR3 length: 20 amino acids. V trimming: 1 base; J trimming: 5 bases; junction bases outside the gene matches: 11. CDR3 region: CAISEFSTRGTSGRDNEQFF. CDR3 nucleotide sequence: TGTGCCATCAGTGAGTTCTCAACCCGGGGGACTAGCGGGAGGGACAATGAGCAGTTCTTC.

J is TRBJ2-1 and V is TRBV28, with D tentatively TRBD1 or TRBD2 (6 bases each). Trimming pared 3 bases from V and 5 bases from J, leaving 14 bases between. The CDR3 totals 15 residues. The germline gives CDR1 MDHEN, CDR2 SYDVKM. The CDR3 loop is CASSFLRGADNEQFF. CDR3 nucleotide sequence: TGTGCCAGCAGTTTCCTTAGGGGGGCGGACAATGAGCAGTTCTTC. The full variable domain, its missing parts supplied by reference TRBV28 and TRBJ2-1, is DVKVTQSSRYLVKRTGEKVFLECVQDMDHENMFWYRQDPGLGLRLIYFSYDVKMKEKGDIPEGYSVSREKKERFSLILESASTNQTSMYLCASSFLRGADNEQFFGPGTRLTVL.

The chain joins TRBV30 to TRBJ2-7, with 7 bases lining up with TRBD1. The CDR3 sequence is 16 residues long. Germline values: CDR1 GTSNPN, CDR2 SVGIG (reference sequence). J gave up 2 bases and V 3 bases, and 13 bases lay outside the gene matches. As DNA, the CDR3 is TGTGCCTGGAGAGAAACCACAGGGGTTCCCCCCTACGAGCAGTACTTC. Its protein product is CAWRETTGVPPYEQYF. Combining the CDR3 with reference TRBV30 and TRBJ2-7 gives the whole variable domain SQTIHQWPATLVQPVGSPLSLECTVEGTSNPNLYWYRQAAGRGLQLLFYSVGIGQISSEVPQNLSASRPQDRQFILSSKKLLLSDSGFYLCAWRETTGVPPYEQYFGPGTRLTVT.

The chain employs TRBV5-4 and TRBJ2-7; tentatively, D is TRBD2 (6 bases). Germline V gene data show CDR1 as SGHNT and CDR2 as YYREEE (reference sequence). The CDR3 extends over 13 amino acids. V was shortened by 6 bases and J by 4 bases, with 14 bases between the two germline ends. CDR3 region: CASNDPGAYEQYF. Here the CDR3 DNA reads TGTGCCAGCAACGACCCGGGAGCTTACGAGCAGTACTTC.

V usage is TRBV28 and J usage is TRBJ2-4; possibly TRBD1 or TRBD2 for D (6 bases each). The V end was cut by 8 bases, the J end by 2 bases, with 16 bases between. CDR3 length: 15 residues. Germline CDR1 is MDHEN and CDR2 is SYDVKM. The CDR3 sequence is CASQRGAGSKNIQYF. Written as DNA, the CDR3 is TGTGCCAGCCAGAGGGGGGCAGGATCCAAAAACATTCAGTACTTC. Full variable domain (outside the CDR3, taken from reference TRBV28 and TRBJ2-4): DVKVTQSSRYLVKRTGEKVFLECVQDMDHENMFWYRQDPGLGLRLIYFSYDVKMKEKGDIPEGYSVSREKKERFSLILESASTNQTSMYLCASQRGAGSKNIQYFGAGTRLSVL.

The chain employs TRBV7-9 and TRBJ2-1, with D perhaps assigned TRBD1 or TRBD2 (5 bases each). Germline lookup yields CDR1 SEHNR and CDR2 FQNEAQ (reference sequence). The CDR3 consists of 12 residues. V was clipped by 7 bases and J by 8 bases, with 12 bases between them. CDR3 amino acids: CASMRMGDEQFF. CDR3 DNA sequence: TGTGCCAGCATGAGGATGGGGGATGAGCAGTTCTTC.

Notes on this clone: The junction departs from the called germline gene at one end, perhaps through a read error. The chain has TRBV30 and TRBJ1-2; TRBD1 aligns across 7 bases. Germline V gene sequence: CDR1 GTSNPN, CDR2 SVGIG (reference sequence). The length of the CDR3 is 12 residues. In DNA form, the CDR3 reads TGTGCCTGGAGCGACCAACCGTGGACAGGTTACTTC. Its translation: CAWSDQPWTGYF.

The chain employs TRBV28 and TRBJ2-6, with D possibly TRBD2 on 5 matching bases. V lost 6 bases and J lost 0, with 12 bases in between. Germline V lookup: CDR1 MDHEN, CDR2 SYDVKM. This CDR3 is built from 16 residues. The CDR3 region is CASSPGVLSGANVLTF. In DNA form, the CDR3 reads TGTGCCAGCAGCCCCGGGGTTCTCTCTGGGGCCAACGTCCTGACTTTC.

The chain links TRBV4-3 to TRBJ2-5; the match to TRBD2 covers 7 bases. The end of the DNA is better explained by TRBJ2-7, so the J call may be wrong. This CDR3 is built from 15 residues. Germline V gene data show CDR1 as LGHNA and CDR2 as YSLEER. The CDR3 nucleotides are TGCGCCAGCAGCCAAGATCGTGCGGGAGCCTACGAGCAGTACTTC. Translated, it gives CASSQDRAGAYEQYF.